This T cell receptor (beta chain) was retrieved from a study of cytomegalovirus exposure and HLA in healthy donors. Study-wide points: When analyzed later, a missense DCLRE1C variant was found to be linked to TCR beta V- and J-gene trimming. The authors listed 150 to 200 TCR beta chains as cytomegalovirus-associated. A later analysis associated about 18,000 TCR beta sequences with HLA alleles at a 0.05 false discovery rate.

The PCR made use of 60 Vbeta and 13 Jbeta primers. TCRdb's copy holds only in-frame clones and misses some; the assay was immunoSEQ multiplex PCR. With around 58,000 clones in the sample, the ten largest clones hold around 10%. Regarding this clone: Its matching antigen is unknown.

CDR3 size: 15 residues. Germline CDR1 MGHDK, CDR2 SYGVNS. The ends were cut back, 6 bases at V and 6 bases at J, with 21 bases in the middle. V gene TRBV25-1 combines with J gene TRBJ2-7; D unclear. This TCR was recovered from a man between 45 and 60 years old in good health and CMV-seropositive. The specimen was PBMCs. The CDR3 loop reads CASRASTLRLGEQYF. The DNA for the CDR3 is TGTGCCAGCAGAGCCTCTACCCTCCGACTGGGCGAGCAGTACTTC.